The rows below give T cell receptor beta chains drawn from one sample of a study of CD8+CD57+ T cells in acquired aplastic anemia. TCRdb itself ran the reads through MiXCR, one entry per CDR3 protein. The sample lists over 150,000 distinct CDR3 sequences, roughly 49% seen once, with approximately 12% in the top ten. Sequencing was done on a sample of sorted CD4+, CD8+, or CD8+CD57+ T cells (not recorded which) from PBMCs. All receptors come from a human donor with aplastic anemia. CDR3s include the opening cysteine and the closing phenylalanine or tryptophan. D genes are given only for firm matches. Rows give clone size only sometimes, using once, few, many, or a class for an expanded clone.

CDR3 DNA | CDR3 protein | V gene | D gene | clone size | J gene
TGTGCCAGCACCGAACAGGGCGGGGGGACTGAAGCTTTCTTT | CASTEQGGGTEAFF | TRBV7-9 | - | - | TRBJ1-1
- | CATSLWASGSQETQCF | TRBV19 | - | - | TRBJ2-5
TGCGCCAGCAGCCCTCAGGACGCCGTAGGGGAGACCCAGTACTTC | CASSPQDAVGETQYF | TRBV5-1 | - | many | TRBJ2-5
TGCAGTGCTAGAGGAAGAGAGGGATCACCCCTCCACTTT | CSARGREGSPLHF | TRBV20-1 | - | many | TRBJ1-6
TGTGCCAGCAGCCGACAGGCCCCGAGCTCTGGAAACACCATATATTTT | CASSRQAPSSGNTIYF | TRBV3-1 | - | many | TRBJ1-3
TGTGCCAGCAAGGACAGTGGCAATCAGCCCCAGCATTTT | CASKDSGNQPQHF | TRBV2 | - | many | TRBJ1-5
TGCAGTGCGGACGCTGACGGACTACCCGTCGATACGCAGTATTTT | CSADADGLPVDTQYF | TRBV20-1 | - | - | TRBJ2-3
TGTGCCAGCAGCTTGATAGGACAGGTTGGGGCTGAAGCTTTCTTT | CASSLIGQVGAEAFF | TRBV7-2 | TRBD1 | - | TRBJ1-1
TGTGCCAGTAGTATAACAGGGGATCAGCCCCAGCATTTT | CASSITGDQPQHF | TRBV19 | TRBD1 | few | TRBJ1-5
TGCAGTGCTAGGGTCACCTACAATGAGCAGTTCTTC | CSARVTYNEQFF | TRBV20-1 | - | many | TRBJ2-1
TGTGCCAGCAGCCAAGTTTCCGGGGAAATGAACACTGAAGCTTTCTTT | CASSQVSGEMNTEAFF | TRBV3-1 | - | few | TRBJ1-1
TGTGCCAGCAGCTTAGCGCGGGGGCCCACCTACGAGCAGTACTTC | CASSLARGPTYEQYF | TRBV7-2 | - | many | TRBJ2-7
TGTGCCAGCAGTGAATGGCAGGCGACTAGCACAGATACGCAGTATTTT | CASSEWQATSTDTQYF | TRBV25-1 | - | once | TRBJ2-3
TGTGCCATCAGTGACAGCTATAGCAATCAGCCCCAGCATTTT | CAISDSYSNQPQHF | TRBV6-1 | - | - | TRBJ1-5
TGTGCCACCAGTACAACTGTGAGGACAGGGGGCTTCGGTGAAGCTTTCTTT | CATSTTVRTGGFGEAFF | TRBV15 | TRBD1 | - | TRBJ1-1
TGTGCCAGCAGCGCGGACAGGGGATCATTGGGCTATGGCTACACCTTC | CASSADRGSLGYGYTF | TRBV4-2 | TRBD1 | medium-sized | TRBJ1-2
TGTGCCACCAGCAGAACTAGCGGGGGGACCACCGGGGAGCTGTTTTTT | CATSRTSGGTTGELFF | TRBV15 | TRBD2 | - | TRBJ2-2
TGTGCCAGCGGTGACAGCTATGGCTACACCTTC | CASGDSYGYTF | TRBV2 | - | many | TRBJ1-2
TGCAGTGCTAAACGTCGGGGACTAGCACTGGCCGAGCAGTACTTC | CSAKRRGLALAEQYF | TRBV20-1 | TRBD2 | - | TRBJ2-7
TGTGCCAGCAGTTCGGTTGACGCTTACTATGGCTACACCTTC | CASSSVDAYYGYTF | TRBV12-3/TRBV12-4 | - | - | TRBJ1-2
TGTGCCACCCGTCCGTATGGCTACACCTTC | CATRPYGYTF | TRBV24-1 | - | - | TRBJ1-2
TGTGCTAGTGGTTTGCGGGTTTACGAGCAGTACTTC | CASGLRVYEQYF | TRBV12-5 | - | many | TRBJ2-7
TGCGCCAGCAGCCCGGGCGGCTCACCCACAGATACGCAGTATTTT | CASSPGGSPTDTQYF | TRBV5-1 | - | - | TRBJ2-3
TGTGCCAGCAGCTTGGCGGCTAGCCGAAAGACCCAGTACTTC | CASSLAASRKTQYF | TRBV5-6 | - | medium-sized | TRBJ2-5
TGTGCCAGCAGAAAAAGGGACGCAGAATACACTGAAGCTTTCTTT | CASRKRDAEYTEAFF | TRBV25-1 | - | - | TRBJ1-1
TGTGCCAGCAGTCCAAAGATTATGGGGCCTGCTAACTATGGCTACACCTTC | CASSPKIMGPANYGYTF | TRBV6-1 | - | - | TRBJ1-2
TGTGCCAGCAGTTTGGGGACTAGCGGGGTTACCGGGGAGCTGTTTTTT | CASSLGTSGVTGELFF | TRBV6-5 | TRBD2 | many | TRBJ2-2
TGTGCCATCAGTGAGCAGAGTATTGAAGCTTTCTTT | CAISEQSIEAFF | TRBV10-3 | - | - | TRBJ1-1
TGTGCCAGTACCACCCTGATGGGATCCTACAATGAGCAGTTCTTC | CASTTLMGSYNEQFF | TRBV19 | - | many | TRBJ2-1
TGTGCCAGCAGCTTGGCCGGGCTAGGTGAAAAACTGTTTTTT | CASSLAGLGEKLFF | TRBV5-6 | - | many | TRBJ1-4
TGCAGGGCTAATACGGGGACTCCCCAGTACTTC | CRANTGTPQYF | TRBV20-1 | - | many | TRBJ2-5
TGCGCCAGCAGCGACGGACAGACGAACACTGAAGCTTTCTTT | CASSDGQTNTEAFF | TRBV5-1 | - | - | TRBJ1-1
TGCAGCGTTTACCGTGGCCACAATGAGCAGTTCTTC | CSVYRGHNEQFF | TRBV29-1 | - | once | TRBJ2-1
TGTGCCAGCAGCCCAGGGACTCCATCGAACACCGGGGAGCTGTTTTTT | CASSPGTPSNTGELFF | TRBV11-2 | - | - | TRBJ2-2
TGTGCCAGCAAGGCGGGAGGGCCCTACGAGCAGTACTTC | CASKAGGPYEQYF | TRBV7-8 | TRBD2 | - | TRBJ2-7
TGTGCCAGCAGTGAACGGGGACATAGCCAAGAGACCCAGTACTTC | CASSERGHSQETQYF | TRBV25-1 | - | - | TRBJ2-5
TGTGCCAGCAGCCCCCAGGGAAACTATGGCTACACCTTC | CASSPQGNYGYTF | TRBV5-4 | - | many | TRBJ1-2
TGTGCCAGCAGCTACGGACAGGCCCCTGAAGCTTTCTTT | CASSYGQAPEAFF | TRBV9 | TRBD1 | many | TRBJ1-1
TGCGCCAGCAGTGAGTCAGGCGGGGGTGGAGATACGCAGTATTTT | CASSESGGGGDTQYF | TRBV10-1 | TRBD2 | many | TRBJ2-3
TGTGCCACCAGTGATTTCAGGGACAGGGGATTGGGAGATACGCAGTATTTT | CATSDFRDRGLGDTQYF | TRBV24-1 | TRBD1 | - | TRBJ2-3
TGTGCCAGCAGCGTTAAAGCGGGGTCCTACTTGGAGACCCAGTACTTC | CASSVKAGSYLETQYF | TRBV9 | TRBD2 | many | TRBJ2-5
TGTGCCATCAGTGGGAGCGGGGAGTTGGAGACCCAGTACTTC | CAISGSGELETQYF | TRBV10-3 | TRBD2 | many | TRBJ2-5
TGCAGTGCTATTAGCTTAGCGGGGGGCCAAGAGACCCAGTACTTC | CSAISLAGGQETQYF | TRBV20-1 | TRBD2 | - | TRBJ2-5
TGTGCCAGCAGTAAAAGGGCTTCGGGGGACTACGAGCAGTACTTC | CASSKRASGDYEQYF | TRBV12-3/TRBV12-4 | - | many | TRBJ2-7
TGCAGCACCAGCCGGGACAGTGAAGCTTTCTTT | CSTSRDSEAFF | TRBV29-1 | TRBD1 | - | TRBJ1-1
TGCGCCAGCAGCTTTCGCGGGGGGCCCTACGAGCAGTACTTC | CASSFRGGPYEQYF | TRBV5-1 | TRBD2 | many | TRBJ2-7
TGCAGTGCAAGGGACAGGGGGGGGTACGAGCAGTACTTC | CSARDRGGYEQYF | TRBV20-1 | TRBD1 | - | TRBJ2-7
TGCAGTGCATCTCGGACGGTGGCAATGAACACTGAAGCTTTCTTT | CSASRTVAMNTEAFF | TRBV20-1 | - | many | TRBJ1-1
TGCAGTGCTAGAGACCCTAGCGTCAGCACAGATACGCAGTATTTT | CSARDPSVSTDTQYF | TRBV20-1 | - | - | TRBJ2-3
TGTGCCATCAGTGGTGGACAGGGGGTAACAGATACGCAGTATTTT | CAISGGQGVTDTQYF | TRBV10-3 | TRBD1 | few | TRBJ2-3
TGTGCCAGCAGCTTAGTGGAAGGGGGCGAGCAGTACTTC | CASSLVEGGEQYF | TRBV11-3 | - | - | TRBJ2-7
TGCAGTGCTAGAGCGCGGGACTTTCCCTCCTACGAGCAGTACTTC | CSARARDFPSYEQYF | TRBV20-1 | - | many | TRBJ2-7
TGTGCCAGCAGTTTAGTCCGTCTAGCGGGGAGAGATCCTGGGGCCAACGCCCTGACTTTC | CASSLVRLAGRDPGANALTF | TRBV12-3/TRBV12-4 | TRBD2 | once | TRBJ2-6
TGCAGTGCTAAAAGGACTAGACCCTCCTACGAGCAGTACTTC | CSAKRTRPSYEQYF | TRBV20-1 | TRBD2 | - | TRBJ2-7
TGCAGTGCTAGAGTTCGGGGTGTGGGTAATCAGCCCCAGCATTTT | CSARVRGVGNQPQHF | TRBV20-1 | - | - | TRBJ1-5
TGTGCCAGCAGCAGGGGGCTGGAGACCCAGTACTTC | CASSRGLETQYF | TRBV9 | TRBD1 | - | TRBJ2-5
TGTGCCAGCAGTTTAATCCAGGGAGGACAAGAGACCCAGTACTTC | CASSLIQGGQETQYF | TRBV12-3/TRBV12-4 | - | - | TRBJ2-5
TGTGCCAGCAGCACGGGACAGGGAAGGGTTTATGGCTACACCTTC | CASSTGQGRVYGYTF | TRBV5-6 | TRBD1 | many | TRBJ1-2
TGTGCCAGCAGTCCCAGGGAATCCCCTACCTACGAGCAGTACTTC | CASSPRESPTYEQYF | TRBV6-2/TRBV6-3 | - | many | TRBJ2-7